This T cell receptor beta chain was recorded in a study of neurological immune-mediated disorders. The CDR3 contains 15 residues. Trimming pared 4 bases from V and 5 bases from J, leaving 19 bases between. Germline V gives CDR1 SGHDT, CDR2 YYEEEE. At least ten counts were recorded for this clonotype. The antigen is undetermined. Time point defined: longitudinal time-point 2. Unsorted libraries were derived from 2 million PBMCs stored at -80 C. As for the cDNA, it was generated by 5'RACE with 10-nucleotide random UMIs. MiXCR, applied by TCRdb to the 5' RACE reads, yields one record per CDR3 protein. Of more than 30,000 distinct CDR3 sequences in the sample, about 12% were seen once. Study results and caveats: None of the CDR3 amino acid sequences of expanded clones were shared across subjects, and this suggested private repertoires in all groups.

This sequence was found in a woman in her thirties or forties in good health. The sample taken for sequencing was PBMCs. The chain is built from TRBV5-6 and TRBJ2-7, with D perhaps assigned TRBD1 or TRBD2 (5 bases each). The CDR3: CASSRPGRRRDEQYF. CDR3 sequence (DNA): TGTGCCAGCAGCCGGCCGGGGCGGCGACGCGACGAGCAGTACTTC.